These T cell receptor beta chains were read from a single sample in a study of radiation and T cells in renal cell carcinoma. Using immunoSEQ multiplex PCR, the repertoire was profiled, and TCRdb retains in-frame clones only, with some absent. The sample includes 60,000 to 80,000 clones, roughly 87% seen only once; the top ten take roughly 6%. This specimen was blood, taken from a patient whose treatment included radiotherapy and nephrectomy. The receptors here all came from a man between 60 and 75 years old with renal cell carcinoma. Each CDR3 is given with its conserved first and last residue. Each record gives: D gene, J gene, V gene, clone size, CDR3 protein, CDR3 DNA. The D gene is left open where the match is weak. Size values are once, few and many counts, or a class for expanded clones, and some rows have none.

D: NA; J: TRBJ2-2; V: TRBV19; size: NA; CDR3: CASSIGRRLNTGELFF; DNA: TGTGCCAGTAGTATAGGTCGGCGGTTGAACACCGGGGAGCTGTTTTTT
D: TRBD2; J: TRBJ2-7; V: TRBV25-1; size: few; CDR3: CASRASASGYEQYF; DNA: TGTGCCAGCAGGGCGTCGGCTAGCGGCTACGAGCAGTACTTC
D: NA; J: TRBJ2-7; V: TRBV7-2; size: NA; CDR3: CASSLMAYEQYF; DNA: TGTGCCAGCAGCTTAATGGCCTACGAGCAGTACTTC
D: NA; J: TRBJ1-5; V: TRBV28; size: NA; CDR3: CASSLSDPYSNQPQHF; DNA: TGTGCCAGCAGTTTATCTGACCCTTATAGCAATCAGCCCCAGCATTTT
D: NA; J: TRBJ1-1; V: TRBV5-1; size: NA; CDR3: CASSFGINRIMNTEAFF; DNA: TGCGCCAGCAGCTTCGGGATCAACAGGATCATGAACACTGAAGCTTTCTTT
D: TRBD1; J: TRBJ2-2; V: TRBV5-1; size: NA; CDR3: CASSRTGRGGELFF; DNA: TGCGCCAGCAGCCGGACAGGGCGAGGCGGGGAGCTGTTTTTT
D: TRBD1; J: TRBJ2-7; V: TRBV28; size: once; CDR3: CAITPSGTGSAEQYF; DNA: TGTGCCATCACACCGTCCGGGACAGGGAGTGCCGAGCAGTACTTC
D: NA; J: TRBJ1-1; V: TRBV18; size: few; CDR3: CAAQESNTEAFF; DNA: TGTGCGGCACAGGAGTCGAACACTGAAGCTTTCTTT
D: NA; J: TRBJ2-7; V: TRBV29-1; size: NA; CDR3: CSVGRDSYEQYF; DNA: TGCAGCGTTGGACGAGACAGCTACGAGCAGTACTTC
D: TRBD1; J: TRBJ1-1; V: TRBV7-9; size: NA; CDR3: CASSGWDRGGNTEAFF; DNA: TGTGCCAGCAGCGGATGGGACAGGGGTGGCAACACTGAAGCTTTCTTT
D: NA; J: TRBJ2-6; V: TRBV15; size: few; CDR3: CATSRDKNVLTF; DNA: TGTGCCACCAGCAGAGATAAGAACGTCCTGACTTTC
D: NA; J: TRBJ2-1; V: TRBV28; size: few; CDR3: CASSSPGTLLNEQFF; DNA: TGTGCCAGCAGTTCCCCCGGGACATTGCTCAATGAGCAGTTCTTC
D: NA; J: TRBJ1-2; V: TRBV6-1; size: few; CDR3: CASSRGGGPGYTF; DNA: TGTGCCAGCAGTCGTGGGGGAGGGCCTGGCTACACCTTC
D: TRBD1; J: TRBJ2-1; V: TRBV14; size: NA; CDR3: CASSSGTGILHNEQFF; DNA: TGTGCCAGCAGCTCCGGGACAGGGATCTTACACAATGAGCAGTTCTTC
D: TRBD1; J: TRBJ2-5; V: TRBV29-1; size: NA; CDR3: CSVDQGGGETQYF; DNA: TGCAGCGTTGATCAAGGGGGCGGAGAGACCCAGTACTTC
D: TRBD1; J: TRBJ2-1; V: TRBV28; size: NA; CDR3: CASRMRGQRYNEQFF; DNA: TGTGCCAGCAGAATGAGGGGGCAAAGGTACAATGAGCAGTTCTTC
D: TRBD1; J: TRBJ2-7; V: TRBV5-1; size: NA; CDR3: CASSQDRAHEQYF; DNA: TGCGCCAGCAGTCAAGACAGGGCCCACGAGCAGTACTTC
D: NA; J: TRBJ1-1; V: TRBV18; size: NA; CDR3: CASSPAVNTEAFF; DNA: TGTGCCAGCTCACCGGCAGTAAACACTGAAGCTTTCTTT
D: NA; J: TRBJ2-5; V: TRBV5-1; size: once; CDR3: CASRRRLAAQETQYF; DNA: TGCGCCAGCAGGAGGCGATTAGCCGCCCAAGAGACCCAGTACTTC
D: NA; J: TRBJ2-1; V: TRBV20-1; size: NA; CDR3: CSARDYDEQFF; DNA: TGCAGTGCTAGAGATTATGATGAGCAGTTCTTC
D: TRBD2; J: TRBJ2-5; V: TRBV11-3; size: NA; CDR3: CASSFQAGGGPETQYF; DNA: TGTGCCAGCAGCTTCCAAGCGGGAGGAGGGCCCGAGACCCAGTACTTC
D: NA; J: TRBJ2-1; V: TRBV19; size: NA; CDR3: CASALGGNEQFF; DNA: TGTGCCAGCGCTCTGGGGGGCAATGAGCAGTTCTTC
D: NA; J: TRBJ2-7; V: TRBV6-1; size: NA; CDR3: CASSERAASTSSSYEQYF; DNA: TGTGCCAGCAGTGAAAGGGCCGCTTCTACTAGCAGCTCCTACGAGCAGTACTTC
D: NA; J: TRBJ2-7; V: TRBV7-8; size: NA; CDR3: CASSLFVVGVTTYEQYF; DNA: TGTGCCAGCAGCTTATTTGTTGTTGGGGTGACGACCTACGAGCAGTACTTC
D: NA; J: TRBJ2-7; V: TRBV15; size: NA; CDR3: CATSRGRSYEQYF; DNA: TGTGCCACCAGCAGGGGCAGATCCTACGAGCAGTACTTC